Each of the 22 T cell receptor beta chains below was sequenced from the same sample in a study of CD8 T cells in Susac syndrome. RNA in amounts of about 0.45 to 1 ug was reverse transcribed with random hexamers. TCRdb reanalysed the immunoSEQ multiplex PCR reads using MiXCR and keeps one entry per CDR3 protein. Altogether about 140,000 distinct CDR3 sequences are present, roughly 94% being singletons, with the ten largest covering more than 0.065%. Sequences were obtained from CD4+ T cells from PBMCs. Source of these receptors: a human donor in good health.

This clonotype was found a few times. The rearrangement uses TRBV5-1 and TRBJ2-5; TRBD1 agrees at 7 bases. In germline, CDR1 is SGHRS, CDR2 YFSETQ. The V gene end was trimmed by 4 bases and the J gene end by 2 bases; junction bases not matched to a gene: 5. The length of the CDR3 is 14 residues. The CDR3 region is CASSVPGQQETQYF. In DNA form, the CDR3 reads TGCGCCAGCAGCGTACCGGGACAGCAAGAGACCCAGTACTTC.

This clonotype was counted a single time. The DNA for the CDR3 is TGTGCCAGCAGCTTAGCGGGAACAGGGGATGGAACCGGGGAGCTGTTTTTT. It specifies CASSLAGTGDGTGELFF. The chain carries TRBV7-9 and TRBJ2-2; the match to TRBD1 covers 7 bases. The germline CDR1 and CDR2 sequences are SEHNR and FQNEAQ (reference sequence). The CDR3 sequence is 17 residues long. The J segment lost 5 bases and the V segment lost 0 bases, leaving 9 bases of the junction unmatched.

The chain couples TRBV10-3 to TRBJ1-1; D perhaps matches TRBD1 (5 bases). This CDR3 comprises 11 residues. The germline V and J ends were trimmed by 6 bases and 11 bases, with 13 bases remaining between them. Germline V lookup: CDR1 ENHRY, CDR2 SYGVKD. CDR3 in amino acids: CAIRIREVAFF. Here the CDR3 DNA reads TGTGCCATCAGGATCAGGGAGGTTGCTTTCTTT.

This CDR3 reads CASSPNGGAREKLFF. The DNA for the CDR3 is TGTGCCAGCAGCCCGAATGGTGGGGCTCGGGAAAAACTGTTTTTT. The chain combines TRBV5-4 with TRBJ1-4; TRBD1 is a possible D gene (5 bases). Trimming took off 4 bases at V and 8 bases at J, with 18 bases between the two ends. This CDR3 region has 15 residues. Germline values: CDR1 SGHNT, CDR2 YYREEE (reference sequence).

The rearrangement links TRBV19 to TRBJ2-1; 12 positions match TRBD1. CDR1 and CDR2 (germline): LNHDA, SQIVND (reference sequence). With 5 bases clipped from V and 7 bases from J, the junction kept 6 bases outside the gene matches. CDR3 length equals 15 residues. CDR3 nucleotides: TGTGCCAGTAGTGTACCGGGACAGGGGGCAAATGAGCAGTTCTTC. Translating gives CASSVPGQGANEQFF.

The chain combines TRBV24-1 with TRBJ2-2; 10 bases are a match to TRBD2. CDR3 length equals 16 residues. The ends lost 3 bases at V and 7 bases at J; junction bases unmatched: 7. CDR1 is KGHDR and CDR2 is SFDVKD in the germline V gene. CDR3 sequence: CATSDPLAGIHGELFF. The CDR3 nucleotides are TGTGCCACCAGTGATCCACTAGCGGGGATTCACGGGGAGCTGTTTTTT.

This rearrangement joins TRBV6-6 to TRBJ2-3; D tentatively fits TRBD1 or TRBD2 (5 bases each). The CDR3 has 15 residues. V gave up 2 bases and J gave up 5 bases, with 14 bases separating them. The V gene's germline CDR1 is MNHNY and CDR2 SVGAGI (reference sequence). CDR3 nucleotide sequence: TGTGCCAGCAGTTACGGAAGCCCAGGGAGAGATACGCAGTATTTT. This codes for CASSYGSPGRDTQYF.

This CDR3 reads CSVEAQRMNTEAFF. The CDR3 DNA sequence: TGCAGCGTTGAGGCGCAGCGGATGAACACTGAAGCTTTCTTT. The V gene is TRBV29-1, the J gene TRBJ1-1; D not resolved. The CDR3 loop spans 14 amino acids. Germline V lookup: CDR1 SQVTM, CDR2 ANQGSEA. The germline V and J ends were trimmed by 3 bases and 0 bases, with 11 bases remaining between them.

The chain recombines TRBV6-6 with TRBJ2-7; 12 positions match TRBD1. J lost 10 bases, V lost 2 bases, and 12 bases had no gene match. The CDR3 runs 16 residues. Per germline, CDR1 MNHNY and CDR2 SVGAGI (reference sequence). The chain's CDR3 is CASSYKAPGQGASQYF. CDR3 sequence (DNA): TGTGCCAGCAGTTACAAAGCGCCGGGACAGGGGGCTAGCCAGTACTTC.

The chain employs TRBV6-5 and TRBJ2-3; D may be TRBD1 (7 bases). This CDR3 region has 14 residues. Germline CDR1 is MNHEY and CDR2 is SVGAGI. Trimming pared 6 bases from V and 2 bases from J, leaving 12 bases between. CDR3 sequence reads: CASRRGQHTDTQYF. CDR3 in DNA: TGTGCCAGCAGGCGGGGACAGCACACAGATACGCAGTATTTT.

This rearrangement joins TRBV7-3 to TRBJ1-1; D is uncertain. Germline lookup yields CDR1 SGHTA and CDR2 FQGTGA. Trimming cost V 2 bases and J 3 bases, with 7 bases left between them. The CDR3 covers 13 residues. This chain's CDR3 is CASSLLPDTEAFF. CDR3 nucleotide sequence: TGTGCCAGCAGCTTACTACCAGACACTGAAGCTTTCTTT.

V gene TRBV7-9 combines with J gene TRBJ1-4; D is perhaps TRBD1 (5 bases). The V gene lost 0 bases and the J gene lost 8 bases, with 16 bases spanning the gap. CDR1 and CDR2 (germline): SEHNR, FQNEAQ (reference sequence). The CDR3 length is 16 residues. In DNA form, the CDR3 reads TGTGCCAGCAGCTTAGCTTGGGGGAGACAATTGGAAAAACTGTTTTTT. It yields the protein CASSLAWGRQLEKLFF.

The gene calls are TRBV30 and TRBJ1-1; 10 bases map to TRBD1. V trimming: 2 bases; J trimming: 4 bases; junction bases outside the gene matches: 4. Per the germline V gene, CDR1 is GTSNPN and CDR2 is SVGIG (reference sequence). The CDR3 is 14 amino acids. The CDR3 spells CAWSTDRGPTEAFF. The DNA of the CDR3 is TGTGCCTGGAGTACCGACAGGGGGCCCACTGAAGCTTTCTTT.

The J gene is TRBJ2-3, the V gene TRBV2; D gene ambiguous. The CDR3 is 11 amino acids. Germline assignment: CDR1 SNHLY and CDR2 FYNNEI. V was pared by 4 bases and J by 5 bases, with 4 bases between. The CDR3 loop is CASSAVDTQYF. The DNA for the CDR3 is TGTGCCAGCAGTGCGGTAGATACGCAGTATTTT.

V and J are TRBV25-1 and TRBJ1-4, with D possibly matching TRBD1 (5 bases). The CDR3 runs 15 residues. Germline V gives CDR1 MGHDK, CDR2 SYGVNS. V was pared by 4 bases and J by 3 bases, with 12 bases between. The CDR3 loop reads CASSVQGGANEKLFF. The CDR3, as DNA: TGTGCCAGCAGTGTCCAGGGTGGGGCTAATGAAAAACTGTTTTTT.

The gene calls are TRBV9 and TRBJ2-7; the match to TRBD2 covers 7 bases. The V gene end was trimmed by 4 bases and the J gene end by 4 bases; junction bases not matched to a gene: 5. Germline V CDR1 and CDR2: SGDLS, YYNGEE. This CDR3 spans 13 amino acids. CDR3 bases: TGTGCCAGCAGCAGAAGCGGGATGTACGAGCAGTACTTC. Translation gives CASSRSGMYEQYF.

V usage is TRBV28 and J usage is TRBJ2-5, with 12 bases identical to TRBD1. Germline CDR1 is MDHEN and CDR2 is SYDVKM. Trimming at V came to 8 bases and at J to 5 bases, leaving 3 bases not matched to a gene. This CDR3 spans 13 amino acids. CDR3 nucleotides: TGTGCCAGCCGGGACAGGGGGCGGGAGACCCAGTACTTC. Translating gives CASRDRGRETQYF.

This clonotype was seen just once. This chain joins TRBV9 and TRBJ2-5; 15 bases map to TRBD2. The ends lost 1 base at V and 4 bases at J; junction bases unmatched: 17. Germline CDR1 and CDR2: SGDLS and YYNGEE. The CDR3 is 21 amino acids. The CDR3 nucleotides are TGTGCCAGCAGCGTATGGATGTCGGGACTAGCGGGAGGTGGGGTATTAGAGACCCAGTACTTC. This gives the protein CASSVWMSGLAGGGVLETQYF.

The CDR3 nucleotides are TGCGCCAGCAGCTCTAGCGGATACCGCACAGATACGCAGTATTTT. Translating gives CASSSSGYRTDTQYF. The chain employs TRBV5-1 and TRBJ2-3; 7 bases align to TRBD2. CDR3 length: 15 residues. Trimming cost V 3 bases and J 1 base; bases outside gene matches: 5. Germline CDR1 reads SGHRS; CDR2 reads YFSETQ.

The chain employs TRBV20-1 and TRBJ2-1; 12 nucleotides line up with TRBD2. The CDR3 has 14 amino acids. Per germline, CDR1 DFQATT and CDR2 SNEGSKA (reference sequence). With 6 bases clipped from V and 9 bases from J, the junction kept 9 bases outside the gene matches. The CDR3, as DNA: TGCAGTGCCCGCCGACTAGCGGGAGTGGGTGAGCAGTTCTTC. Residues: CSARRLAGVGEQFF.

This chain's CDR3 is CASSQDPLAGGPGYF. DNA of the CDR3: TGTGCCAGCAGCCAAGATCCTCTAGCGGGAGGGCCAGGGTACTTC. V is TRBV3-1 and J is TRBJ2-5, with 12 bases identical to TRBD2. The CDR3 totals 15 residues. Looked up from germline, CDR1 is LGHDT and CDR2 is YNNKEL (reference sequence). V lost 0 bases to trimming and J lost 13 bases; unmatched junction nucleotides: 9.

The V and J genes are TRBV19 and TRBJ2-3, with TRBD2 matching 12 bases. The germline CDR1 and CDR2 sequences are LNHDA and SQIVND (reference sequence). V lost 4 bases to trimming and J lost 0 bases; unmatched junction nucleotides: 8. CDR3 length: 18 residues. DNA for the CDR3: TGTGCCAGTAGTACGACAGGGACTAGCGGGTATAGCACAGATACGCAGTATTTT. Residues: CASSTTGTSGYSTDTQYF.